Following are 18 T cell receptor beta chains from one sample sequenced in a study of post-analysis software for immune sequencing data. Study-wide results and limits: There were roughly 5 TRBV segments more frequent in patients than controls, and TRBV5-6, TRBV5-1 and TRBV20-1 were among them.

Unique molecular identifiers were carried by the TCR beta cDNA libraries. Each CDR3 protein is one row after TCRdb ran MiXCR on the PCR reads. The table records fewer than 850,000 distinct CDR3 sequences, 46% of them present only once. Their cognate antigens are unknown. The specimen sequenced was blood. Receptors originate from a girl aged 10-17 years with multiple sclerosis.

Here the CDR3 reads CASSQGGGVGYEQYF. CDR3 nucleotide sequence: TGCGCCAGCAGCCAAGGGGGTGGGGTGGGCTACGAGCAGTACTTC. The V gene is TRBV4-1, the J gene TRBJ2-4; D is undetermined. The J call may be faulty, since TRBJ2-7 better matches the DNA end. The germline CDR1 and CDR2 sequences are MGHRA and YSYEKL. The length of the CDR3 is 15 residues.

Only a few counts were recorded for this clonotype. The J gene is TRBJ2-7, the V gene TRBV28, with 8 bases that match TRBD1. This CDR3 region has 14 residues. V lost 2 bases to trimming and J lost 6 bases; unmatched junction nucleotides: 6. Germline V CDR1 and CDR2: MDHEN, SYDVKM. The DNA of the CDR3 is TGTGCCAGCAGTTTAGCTTACAGGGGGAGCGAGCAGTACTTC. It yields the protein CASSLAYRGSEQYF.

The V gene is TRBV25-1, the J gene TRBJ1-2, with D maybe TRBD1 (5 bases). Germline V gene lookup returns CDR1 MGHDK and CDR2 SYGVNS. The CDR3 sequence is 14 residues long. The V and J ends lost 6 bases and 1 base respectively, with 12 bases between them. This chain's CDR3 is CASSRDGINYGYTF. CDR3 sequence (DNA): TGTGCCAGCAGCCGGGACGGGATTAACTATGGCTACACCTTC.

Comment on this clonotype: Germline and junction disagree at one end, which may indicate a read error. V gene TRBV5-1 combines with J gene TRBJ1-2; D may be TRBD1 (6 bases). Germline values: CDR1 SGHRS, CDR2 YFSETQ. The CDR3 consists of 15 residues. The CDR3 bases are TGCGCCAGCAGCCTCGGGACAAACGATAACTCTGGCTACACCTTC. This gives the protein CASSLGTNDNSGYTF.

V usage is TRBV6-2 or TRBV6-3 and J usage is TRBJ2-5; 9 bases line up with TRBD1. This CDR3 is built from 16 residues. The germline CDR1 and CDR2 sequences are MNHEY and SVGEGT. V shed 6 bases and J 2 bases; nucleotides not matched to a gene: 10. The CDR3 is CASSRLQGAGQETQYF. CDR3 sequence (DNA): TGTGCCAGCAGCCGCCTACAGGGGGCCGGACAAGAGACCCAGTACTTC.

DNA for the CDR3: TGTGCCAGCAGTCAGGGGCGCGGTAATGAAAAACTGTTTTTT. Encoded protein: CASSQGRGNEKLFF. The V call is TRBV7-2, the J call TRBJ1-4; D possibly corresponds to TRBD1 (6 bases). The CDR3 runs to 14 residues. CDR1 SGHTA and CDR2 FQGNSA come from the germline V gene. Deletions cut 6 bases from V and 4 bases from J, with 12 bases between.

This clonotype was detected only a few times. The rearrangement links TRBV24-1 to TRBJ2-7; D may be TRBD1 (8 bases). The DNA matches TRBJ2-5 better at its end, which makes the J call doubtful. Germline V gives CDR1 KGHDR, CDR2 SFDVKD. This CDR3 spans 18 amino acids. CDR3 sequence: CATSDSPGGRGLSETQYF. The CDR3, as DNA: TGTGCCACCAGTGATTCCCCGGGGGGCAGGGGGCTTTCAGAGACCCAGTACTTC.

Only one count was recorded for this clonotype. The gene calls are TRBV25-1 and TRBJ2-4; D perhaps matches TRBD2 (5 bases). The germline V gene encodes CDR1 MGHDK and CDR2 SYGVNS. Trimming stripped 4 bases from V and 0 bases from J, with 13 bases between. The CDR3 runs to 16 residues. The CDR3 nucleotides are TGTGCCAGCAGTGCCGGACTCCACCTAGCCAAAAACATTCAGTACTTC. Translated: CASSAGLHLAKNIQYF.

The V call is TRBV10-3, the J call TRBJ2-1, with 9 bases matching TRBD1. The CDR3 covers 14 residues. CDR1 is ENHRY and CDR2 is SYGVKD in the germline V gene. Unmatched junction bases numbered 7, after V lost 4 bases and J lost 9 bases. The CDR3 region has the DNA TGTGCCATCAGTGGGGGGACAGGGTTTGTTGAGCAGTTCTTC. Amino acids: CAISGGTGFVEQFF.

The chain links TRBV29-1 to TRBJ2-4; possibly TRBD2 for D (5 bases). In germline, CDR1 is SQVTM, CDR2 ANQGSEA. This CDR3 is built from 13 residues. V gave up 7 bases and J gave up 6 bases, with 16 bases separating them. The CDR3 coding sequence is TGCAGCGCCGGGGAGTCAAGCGGAAACATTCAGTACTTC. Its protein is CSAGESSGNIQYF.

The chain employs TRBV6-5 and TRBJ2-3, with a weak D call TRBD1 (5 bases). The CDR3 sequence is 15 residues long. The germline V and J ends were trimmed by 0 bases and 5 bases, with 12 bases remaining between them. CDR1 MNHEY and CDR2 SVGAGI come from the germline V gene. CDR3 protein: CASSYSARVLDTQYF. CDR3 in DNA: TGTGCCAGCAGTTACTCGGCCAGGGTATTAGATACGCAGTATTTT.

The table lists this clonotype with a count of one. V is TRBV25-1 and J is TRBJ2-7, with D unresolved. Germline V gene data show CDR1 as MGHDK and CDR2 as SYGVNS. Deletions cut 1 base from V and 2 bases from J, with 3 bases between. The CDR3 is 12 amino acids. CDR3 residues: CASSEFPYEQYF. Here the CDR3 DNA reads TGTGCCAGCAGTGAATTTCCCTACGAGCAGTACTTC.

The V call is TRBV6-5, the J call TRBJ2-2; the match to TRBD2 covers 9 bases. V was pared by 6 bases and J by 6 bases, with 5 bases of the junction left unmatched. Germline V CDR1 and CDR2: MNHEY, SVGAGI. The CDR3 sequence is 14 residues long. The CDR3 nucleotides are TGTGCCAGCAGGGACCTAGCGGGATCCGGGGAGCTGTTTTTT. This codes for CASRDLAGSGELFF.

The CDR3 protein is CSTRLAGYNEQFF. As DNA, the CDR3 is TGCAGCACCCGGCTAGCGGGATACAATGAGCAGTTCTTC. This chain joins TRBV29-1 and TRBJ2-1; the match to TRBD2 covers 9 bases. This CDR3 is built from 13 residues. Germline V gene lookup returns CDR1 SQVTM and CDR2 ANQGSEA. Trimming removed 8 bases from V and 4 bases from J; junction bases left unmatched: 6.

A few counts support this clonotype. CDR3 sequence: CASKPEPGSSYEQYF. The CDR3 region has the DNA TGCGCCAGCAAACCCGAACCGGGATCTTCCTACGAGCAGTACTTC. The V call is TRBV5-1, the J call TRBJ2-5; possibly TRBD2 for D (5 bases). The DNA end favors TRBJ2-7, so the J call may be wrong. The CDR3 consists of 15 residues. Germline values: CDR1 SGHRS, CDR2 YFSETQ.

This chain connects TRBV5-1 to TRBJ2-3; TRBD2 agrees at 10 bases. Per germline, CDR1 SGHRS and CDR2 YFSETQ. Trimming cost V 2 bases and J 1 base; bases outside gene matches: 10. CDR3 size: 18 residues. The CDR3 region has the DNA TGCGCCAGCAGCTTTCCTAGCGGGAGTTCTTATGGCACAGATACGCAGTATTTT. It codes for CASSFPSGSSYGTDTQYF. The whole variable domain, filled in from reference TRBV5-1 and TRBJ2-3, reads KAGVTQTPRYLIKTRGQQVTLSCSPISGHRSVSWYQQTPGQGLQFLFEYFSETQRNKGNFPGRFSGRQFSNSRSEMNVSTLELGDSALYLCASSFPSGSSYGTDTQYFGPGTRLTVL.

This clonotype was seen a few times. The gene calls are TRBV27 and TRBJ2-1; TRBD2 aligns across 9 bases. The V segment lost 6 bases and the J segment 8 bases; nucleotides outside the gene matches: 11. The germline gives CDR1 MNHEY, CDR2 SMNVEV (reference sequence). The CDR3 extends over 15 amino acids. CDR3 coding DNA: TGTGCCAGCAGCCAAAGCGGGAGGATTGGCGATGAGCAGTTCTTC. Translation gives CASSQSGRIGDEQFF.

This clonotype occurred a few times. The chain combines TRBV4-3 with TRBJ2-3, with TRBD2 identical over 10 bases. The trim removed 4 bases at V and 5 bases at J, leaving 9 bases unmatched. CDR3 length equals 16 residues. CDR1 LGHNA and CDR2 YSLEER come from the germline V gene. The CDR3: CASSPVAGGTQDTQYF. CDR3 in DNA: TGCGCCAGCAGCCCCGTAGCGGGAGGAACACAAGATACGCAGTATTTT.